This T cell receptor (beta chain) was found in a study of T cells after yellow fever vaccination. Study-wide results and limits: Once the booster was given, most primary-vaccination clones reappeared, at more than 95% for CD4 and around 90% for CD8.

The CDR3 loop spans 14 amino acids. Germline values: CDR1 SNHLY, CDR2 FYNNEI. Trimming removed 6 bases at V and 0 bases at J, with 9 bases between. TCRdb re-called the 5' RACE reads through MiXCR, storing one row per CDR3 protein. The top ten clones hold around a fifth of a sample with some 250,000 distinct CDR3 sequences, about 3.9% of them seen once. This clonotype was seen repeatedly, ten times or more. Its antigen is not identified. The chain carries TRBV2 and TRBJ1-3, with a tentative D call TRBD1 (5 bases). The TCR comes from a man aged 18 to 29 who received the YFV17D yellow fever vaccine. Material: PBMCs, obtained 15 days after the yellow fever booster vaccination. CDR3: CASSATASGNTIYF. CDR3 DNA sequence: TGTGCCAGCAGCGCGACAGCCTCTGGAAACACCATATATTTT.